Below, one TCR beta chain is given with its context. This record belongs to a study of T cell changes during pregnancy in multiple sclerosis. Here immunoSEQ multiplex PCR was the method, and the copy in TCRdb shows in-frame clones only, minus some. The sample contains roughly 100,000 clones, 90% to 95% of which appear only once. The TCR was taken from a female donor with multiple sclerosis, enrolled in a pregnancy study. The specimen comprised peripheral blood, sampled after pregnancy.

The CDR3 reads CASSELEGVTSKNIQYF. The CDR3 coding sequence is TGTGCCAGCAGTGAATTGGAGGGCGTGACTTCCAAAAACATTCAGTACTTC. This chain connects TRBV2 to TRBJ2-4, with D maybe TRBD2 (6 bases). CDR1 is SNHLY and CDR2 is FYNNEI in the germline V gene. The CDR3 contains 17 residues. Trimming pared 2 bases from V and 2 bases from J, leaving 16 bases between. The full variable domain, its missing parts supplied by reference TRBV2 and TRBJ2-4, is EPEVTQTPSHQVTQMGQEVILRCVPISNHLYFYWYRQILGQKVEFLVSFYNNEISEKSEIFDDQFSVERPDGSNFTLKIRSTKLEDSAMYFCASSELEGVTSKNIQYFGAGTRLSVL.